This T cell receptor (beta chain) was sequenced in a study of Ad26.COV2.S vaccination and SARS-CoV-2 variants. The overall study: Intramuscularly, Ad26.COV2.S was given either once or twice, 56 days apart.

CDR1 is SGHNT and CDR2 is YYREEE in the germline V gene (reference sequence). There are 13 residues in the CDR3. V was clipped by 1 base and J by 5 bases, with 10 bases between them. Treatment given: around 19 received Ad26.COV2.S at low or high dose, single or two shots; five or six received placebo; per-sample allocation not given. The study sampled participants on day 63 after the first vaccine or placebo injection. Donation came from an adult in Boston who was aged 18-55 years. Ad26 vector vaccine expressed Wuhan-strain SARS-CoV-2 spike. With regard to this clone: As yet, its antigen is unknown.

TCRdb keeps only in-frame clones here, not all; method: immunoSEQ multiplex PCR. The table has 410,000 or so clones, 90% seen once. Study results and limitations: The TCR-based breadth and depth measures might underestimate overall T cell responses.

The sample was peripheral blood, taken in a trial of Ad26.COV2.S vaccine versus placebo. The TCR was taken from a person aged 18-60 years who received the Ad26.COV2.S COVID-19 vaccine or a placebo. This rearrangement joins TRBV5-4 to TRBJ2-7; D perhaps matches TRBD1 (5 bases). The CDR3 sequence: CASSLQPGNEQYF. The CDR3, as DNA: TGTGCCAGCAGCTTGCAACCAGGGAACGAGCAGTACTTC. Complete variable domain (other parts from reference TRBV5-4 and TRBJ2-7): ETGVTQSPTHLIKTRGQQVTLRCSSQSGHNTVSWYQQALGQGPQFIFQYYREEENGRGNFPPRFSGLQFPNYSSELNVNALELDDSALYLCASSLQPGNEQYFGPGTRLTVT.